These 20 T cell receptor beta chains originate from one sample sequenced in a study of CD8+ T cells in alopecia areata. Isolated RNA was reverse transcribed into cDNA used as the sequencing template. Libraries were prepared by immunoSEQ multiplex PCR; TCRdb keeps only in-frame clonotypes and omits some of them. This table holds 90,000 to 120,000 clones, around 83% found once. Noted treatment: oral pan-JAK inhibitor, 5-10 mg twice daily. The source was CD8+ T cells sorted from blood, collected at week 24, from a patient treated with tofacitinib. The receptors originated from a human donor with alopecia areata.

The chain recombines TRBV4-1 with TRBJ1-3; D unresolved. The V gene lost 0 bases and the J gene lost 4 bases, with 10 bases spanning the gap. Germline V lookup: CDR1 MGHRA, CDR2 YSYEKL. The CDR3 contains 15 residues. The CDR3 here is CASSQETTQGNTIYF. The CDR3 DNA follows: TGCGCCAGCAGCCAAGAGACGACCCAGGGAAACACCATATATTTT.

This chain connects TRBV30 to TRBJ2-7; TRBD2 is a possible D gene (5 bases). Germline CDR1 is GTSNPN and CDR2 is SVGIG (reference sequence). Trimming shortened V by 1 base and J by 7 bases, and 14 bases separated the two germline ends. This CDR3 is 13 amino acids long. CDR3 nucleotide sequence: TGTGCCTGGAGTGGTGGTCACCGCGGGGAGCAGTACTTC. Its translation: CAWSGGHRGEQYF. Full variable domain (rest looked up from reference TRBV30 and TRBJ2-7): SQTIHQWPATLVQPVGSPLSLECTVEGTSNPNLYWYRQAAGRGLQLLFYSVGIGQISSEVPQNLSASRPQDRQFILSSKKLLLSDSGFYLCAWSGGHRGEQYFGPGTRLTVT.

This clone has a handful of counts. The rearrangement joins TRBV29-1 to TRBJ1-1; perhaps TRBD1 as D (5 bases). The length of the CDR3 is 17 residues. Germline V gives CDR1 SQVTM, CDR2 ANQGSEA. Trimming stripped 5 bases from V and 1 base from J, with 23 bases between. CDR3 protein: CSVYGSLDKGGNTEAFF. CDR3 nucleotide sequence: TGCAGCGTTTACGGCTCCCTGGACAAAGGAGGGAACACTGAAGCTTTCTTT.

CDR3: CASSQVGDMGEQYF. The DNA for the CDR3 is TGCGCCAGCAGCCAAGTGGGGGATATGGGCGAGCAGTACTTC. The J gene is TRBJ2-7, the V gene TRBV4-1; D is perhaps TRBD1 or TRBD2 (5 bases each). The V end was cut by 1 base, the J end by 6 bases, with 13 bases between. The CDR3 runs to 14 residues. Germline CDR1 is MGHRA and CDR2 is YSYEKL.

V is TRBV27 and J is TRBJ2-7; TRBD2 matches 15 bases. J lost 9 bases, V lost 7 bases, and 13 bases had no gene match. This CDR3 has 16 amino acids. Germline V gene data show CDR1 as MNHEY and CDR2 as SMNVEV (reference sequence). The CDR3 region has the DNA TGTGCCAGCACGAGGACTAGCGGGGGGGCCTTAGAAGCGCAGTACTTC. This translates into CASTRTSGGALEAQYF.

This clone was recorded only once. This chain joins TRBV28 and TRBJ2-7; no definite D call. The CDR3 is 13 amino acids. Deletions cut 5 bases from V and 6 bases from J, with 14 bases between. CDR1 MDHEN and CDR2 SYDVKM come from the germline V gene. This CDR3 reads CASSLEETTEQYF. For the CDR3, the DNA is TGTGCCAGCAGTCTCGAGGAGACAACCGAGCAGTACTTC.

This clone occurred once. This chain uses TRBV21-1 with TRBJ1-1. TRBV21-1 is reported as a pseudogene. This CDR3 is built from 16 residues. CDR3 coding DNA: TGTGCCAGCAACGGAATCAGGGAAGCGGTGAACACTGAAGCTTTCTTT. Its protein is CASNGIREAVNTEAFF.

The chain combines TRBV4-1 with TRBJ2-3, with D possibly being TRBD1 or TRBD2 (5 bases each). V was cut by 1 base and J by 0 bases, with 14 bases left in between. The germline CDR1 and CDR2 sequences are MGHRA and YSYEKL. The CDR3 consists of 17 residues. The CDR3 loop reads CASSQGGVRASTDTQYF. The CDR3 coding sequence is TGCGCCAGCAGCCAAGGAGGGGTCCGGGCTAGCACAGATACGCAGTATTTT.

Only a few counts were recorded for this clone. This chain uses TRBV7-8 with TRBJ2-7; 8 bases line up with TRBD1. This CDR3 has 13 amino acids. CDR1 is SGHVS, CDR2 FQNEAQ, per germline. Trimming removed 3 bases from V and 7 bases from J; junction bases left unmatched: 5. The CDR3 spells CASSFGQGGEQYF. CDR3 in DNA: TGTGCCAGCAGCTTCGGACAGGGAGGAGAGCAGTACTTC.

The chain uses TRBV5-1 and TRBJ2-7; D is possibly TRBD2 (6 bases). V lost 0 bases and J lost 3, with 10 bases in between. CDR3 length equals 14 residues. From germline, CDR1 is SGHRS and CDR2 YFSETQ. This chain's CDR3 is CASSLAGGFYEQYF. The CDR3 nucleotides read TGCGCCAGCAGCTTGGCCGGGGGATTCTACGAGCAGTACTTC.

J is TRBJ2-5 and V is TRBV30; D is undetermined. Germline CDR1 is GTSNPN and CDR2 is SVGIG (reference sequence). This CDR3 region has 12 residues. The V and J ends lost 5 bases and 0 bases respectively, with 7 bases between them. The CDR3 loop is CAWAHNQETQYF. CDR3 in DNA: TGTGCCTGGGCACATAACCAAGAGACCCAGTACTTC.

The chain uses TRBV7-8 and TRBJ2-5, with D hard to call. Germline loops: CDR1 SGHVS, CDR2 FQNEAQ. Trimming stripped 1 base from V and 2 bases from J, with 11 bases between. CDR3 size: 15 residues. The CDR3 nucleotides read TGTGCCAGCAGCTTAGGCGGTGGGGTTCAAGAGACCCAGTACTTC. Its protein product is CASSLGGGVQETQYF.

This chain joins TRBV7-9 and TRBJ1-2; TRBD1 matches 9 bases. Germline-derived CDR1 and CDR2 are SEHNR and FQNEAQ (reference sequence). V shed 0 bases and J 4 bases; nucleotides not matched to a gene: 9. The CDR3 runs to 17 residues. CDR3 loop: CASSLARIEDRGYGYTF. The CDR3 DNA sequence: TGTGCCAGCAGCTTAGCGAGGATAGAGGACAGGGGCTATGGCTACACCTTC.

The chain combines TRBV7-3 with TRBJ2-7; tentatively, D is TRBD1 (6 bases). The V end was cut by 3 bases, the J end by 6 bases, with 12 bases between. The CDR3 totals 13 residues. Germline loops: CDR1 SGHTA, CDR2 FQGTGA. In nucleotides, the CDR3 is TGTGCCAGCAGCTTGACCGTACAGGGCGAGCAGTACTTC. It translates to CASSLTVQGEQYF.

Here the CDR3 reads CASSPGLGAEQFF. CDR3 coding DNA: TGTGCCAGCAGCCCCGGACTTGGCGCGGAGCAGTTCTTC. V is TRBV13 and J is TRBJ2-1, with D possibly matching TRBD2 (5 bases). This CDR3 is 13 amino acids long. Germline CDR1 PRHDT, CDR2 FYEKMQ (reference sequence). V shed 5 bases and J shed 10 bases, with 15 bases lying between them.

This clone was picked up a small number of times. The chain couples TRBV4-3 to TRBJ1-6; D is unclear. CDR1 LGHNA and CDR2 YSLEER come from the germline V gene. Trimming took 1 base from V and 6 from J, leaving 10 bases between them. This CDR3 has 15 residues. CDR3 nucleotide sequence: TGCGCCAGCAGCCAAGCGTGGTATGGTAATTCACCCCTCCACTTT. This sequence encodes CASSQAWYGNSPLHF.

The J gene is TRBJ2-1, the V gene TRBV25-1, with D possibly being TRBD1 or TRBD2 (5 bases each). Trimming pared 4 bases from V and 1 base from J, leaving 11 bases between. The CDR3 loop spans 15 amino acids. Germline CDR1 MGHDK, CDR2 SYGVNS. The CDR3 DNA is TGTGCCAGCAGTGCCGGGACCGTGTCCTACAATGAGCAGTTCTTC. This gives the protein CASSAGTVSYNEQFF.

This rearrangement joins TRBV4-2 to TRBJ2-7; TRBD2 agrees at 10 bases. The junction had 6 bases not matched to a gene; V was cut back by 0 bases and J by 4 bases. Germline V gene data show CDR1 as LGHNA and CDR2 as YNFKEQ. The CDR3 covers 16 residues. The CDR3 DNA reads TGTGCCAGCAGCCAAGAGGGAACGGGACTAGCGTACGAGCAGTACTTC. Its translation: CASSQEGTGLAYEQYF.

The CDR3 DNA reads as TGTGCCAGCAGCTTGCCTGGGGTGTTAGGGCAGACCCAGTACTTC. This gives the protein CASSLPGVLGQTQYF. The V call is TRBV5-6, the J call TRBJ2-5; no clear D gene. CDR1 is SGHDT and CDR2 is YYEEEE in the germline V gene. V was trimmed by 1 base and J by 6 bases, leaving 16 bases between them. The CDR3 is 15 residues long.

The rearrangement uses TRBV7-3 and TRBJ2-5; unclear D gene. Trimming shortened V by 2 bases and J by 5 bases, and 9 bases separated the two germline ends. Looked up from germline, CDR1 is SGHTA and CDR2 is FQGTGA. The CDR3 sequence is 13 residues long. In DNA form, the CDR3 reads TGTGCCAGCAGCTTAGTAAATGAGGAGACCCAGTACTTC. Its protein product is CASSLVNEETQYF.